One sample yielded the 24 T cell receptor beta chains listed below, sequenced in a study of identical twins. One entry per CDR3 protein, called by TCRdb with MiXCR from the 5' RACE reads. This table holds about 100,000 distinct CDR3 sequences, about 6% found once. The sample taken for sequencing was memory T cells sorted from blood. These receptors were taken from a woman aged 45 to 65 in good health.

This clonotype was found many times. This chain links TRBV11-3 with TRBJ1-1; D not certain. Per germline, CDR1 SGHNT and CDR2 YENEEA. CDR3 length equals 14 residues. The V and J ends lost 5 bases and 5 bases respectively, with 15 bases between them. This CDR3 is CASSPSAVATEAFF. The CDR3 DNA is TGTGCCAGCAGCCCCTCGGCGGTGGCGACTGAAGCTTTCTTT. The variable domain in full, completed from reference TRBV11-3 and TRBJ1-1, reads EAGVVQSPRYKIIEKKQPVAFWCNPISGHNTLYWYLQNLGQGPELLIRYENEEAVDDSQLPKDRFSAERLKGVDSTLKIQPAELGDSAVYLCASSPSAVATEAFFGQGTRLTVV.

The table lists this clonotype with many counts. The chain uses TRBV12-3 or TRBV12-4 and TRBJ1-1, with unresolved D. The CDR3 consists of 13 residues. The V and J ends lost 0 bases and 4 bases respectively, with 6 bases between them. As DNA, the CDR3 is TGTGCCAGCAGTTTAGCGGCAGTCACTGAAGCTTTCTTT. It is translated as CASSLAAVTEAFF.

This clonotype was detected many times. The chain uses TRBV6-2 or TRBV6-3 and TRBJ2-3, with a tentative D call TRBD1 (6 bases). Germline CDR1 and CDR2: MNHEY and SVGEGT. The V end was cut by 8 bases, the J end by 2 bases, with 17 bases between. The CDR3 extends over 15 amino acids. The DNA of the CDR3 is TGTGCCAGCGGAAAACAGGGAAGGGTCACAGATACGCAGTATTTT. Its protein product is CASGKQGRVTDTQYF.

This clonotype was seen repeatedly, ten times or more. The chain recombines TRBV21-1 with TRBJ2-7. TRBV21-1 is an annotated pseudogene. CDR3 length equals 14 residues. CDR3 coding DNA: TGTGCCAGCAGCATGTTCGCTCCTACCTACGAGCAGTACTTC. This encodes CASSMFAPTYEQYF.

This clonotype was recorded a few times. V is TRBV11-3 and J is TRBJ2-5; TRBD2 matches at 7 bases. Trimming removed 5 bases from V and 4 bases from J; junction bases left unmatched: 7. This CDR3 spans 14 amino acids. In germline, CDR1 is SGHNT, CDR2 YENEEA. CDR3 nucleotides: TGTGCCAGCAGCCCAAGAGGCGGGGGAGAGACCCAGTACTTC. Translating it yields CASSPRGGGETQYF.

The chain links TRBV28 to TRBJ2-2; 7 bases align to TRBD2. Germline CDR1 is MDHEN and CDR2 is SYDVKM. The CDR3 spans 13 residues. The V segment lost 11 bases and the J segment 7 bases; nucleotides outside the gene matches: 10. The CDR3 reads CAVNLAVGGELFF. The CDR3 region has the DNA TGTGCCGTCAATCTAGCGGTCGGCGGGGAGCTGTTTTTT.

V is TRBV7-6 and J is TRBJ2-6; 7 positions agree with TRBD2. After removal of 4 bases from V and 2 bases from J, the junction contained 2 bases not matched to a gene. The CDR3 extends over 15 amino acids. From germline, CDR1 is SGHVS and CDR2 FNYEAQ. The CDR3 reads CASSSLAPGANVLTF. In DNA form, the CDR3 reads TGTGCCAGCAGCTCACTAGCGCCTGGGGCCAACGTCCTGACTTTC. The variable domain in full, completed from reference TRBV7-6 and TRBJ2-6, reads GAGVSQSPRYKVTKRGQDVALRCDPISGHVSLYWYRQALGQGPEFLTYFNYEAQQDKSGLPNDRFSAERPEGSISTLTIQRTEQRDSAMYRCASSSLAPGANVLTFGAGSRLTVL.

This clonotype was observed at least ten times. This chain links TRBV14 with TRBJ2-1, with D tentatively TRBD1 or TRBD2 (5 bases each). Trimming pared 4 bases from V and 12 bases from J, leaving 19 bases between. Per the germline V gene, CDR1 is SGHDN and CDR2 is FVKESK. The CDR3 sequence is 14 residues long. The CDR3 is CASSPGTTSRGQFF. CDR3 nucleotides: TGTGCCAGCAGCCCCGGGACGACCAGTCGAGGGCAGTTCTTC. Based on the CDR3 plus reference TRBV14 and TRBJ2-1, the full variable domain is EAGVTQFPSHSVIEKGQTVTLRCDPISGHDNLYWYRRVMGKEIKFLLHFVKESKQDESGMPNNRFLAERTGGTYSTLKVQPAELEDSGVYFCASSPGTTSRGQFFGPGTRLTVL.

This clonotype was recorded at least ten times. The chain is built from TRBV4-2 and TRBJ2-5; 7 bases match TRBD2. V lost 0 bases to trimming and J lost 4 bases; unmatched junction nucleotides: 5. The CDR3 sequence is 15 residues long. Germline-derived CDR1 and CDR2 are LGHNA and YNFKEQ. CDR3 region: CASSQEAGDGETQYF. In nucleotides, the CDR3 is TGTGCCAGCAGCCAAGAGGCGGGAGACGGAGAGACCCAGTACTTC.

This clonotype came up many times. The chain carries TRBV6-5 and TRBJ2-7; no clear D gene. The CDR3 is 14 amino acids. The germline V gene encodes CDR1 MNHEY and CDR2 SVGAGI. V was shortened by 6 bases and J by 0 bases, with 12 bases between the two germline ends. CDR3 sequence (DNA): TGTGCCAGCAGCCGTCAAGGGTACTCCTACGAGCAGTACTTC. Translating it yields CASSRQGYSYEQYF.

Many counts were recorded for this clonotype. The rearrangement links TRBV5-4 to TRBJ2-3, with 7 nucleotides matching TRBD2. Germline trimming cut 0 bases from V and 4 bases from J; bases unmatched to any gene: 8. Germline CDR1 SGHNT, CDR2 YYREEE (reference sequence). The length of the CDR3 is 16 residues. The CDR3 nucleotides read TGTGCCAGCAGCTTGGACGCCGGACGGGGGGCAGATACGCAGTATTTT. Translating gives CASSLDAGRGADTQYF.

This clonotype was recorded at least ten times. The chain carries TRBV12-5 and TRBJ2-1, with TRBD2 matching over 7 bases. Trimming removed 4 bases from V and 2 bases from J; junction bases left unmatched: 11. Germline-derived CDR1 and CDR2 are LGHNT and FRNRAP. The CDR3 spans 17 residues. The CDR3 protein is CASGSGGRELAYNEQFF. The CDR3 region has the DNA TGTGCTAGTGGTTCGGGAGGTCGGGAGTTGGCCTACAATGAGCAGTTCTTC.

The J gene is TRBJ2-3, the V gene TRBV5-4; D gene unclear. The V gene's germline CDR1 is SGHNT and CDR2 YYREEE (reference sequence). The V and J ends lost 4 bases and 2 bases respectively, with 14 bases between them. The CDR3 extends over 15 amino acids. For the CDR3, the DNA is TGTGCCAGCAGCACGTCAGAGTCCCCCACAGATACGCAGTATTTT. Its translation: CASSTSESPTDTQYF. The full variable domain, with the rest looked up from reference TRBV5-4 and TRBJ2-3, is ETGVTQSPTHLIKTRGQQVTLRCSSQSGHNTVSWYQQALGQGPQFIFQYYREEENGRGNFPPRFSGLQFPNYSSELNVNALELDDSALYLCASSTSESPTDTQYFGPGTRLTVL.

The chain couples TRBV27 to TRBJ2-3; possibly TRBD1 or TRBD2 for D (5 bases each). Per the germline V gene, CDR1 is MNHEY and CDR2 is SMNVEV (reference sequence). The CDR3 sequence is 15 residues long. The ends were cut back, 5 bases at V and 2 bases at J, with 14 bases in the middle. This CDR3 reads CASSLEGILTDTQYF. The CDR3, as DNA: TGTGCCAGCAGTCTAGAGGGGATTCTCACAGATACGCAGTATTTT.

This clonotype was detected a few times. The V gene is TRBV5-1, the J gene TRBJ2-1; a weak D match, TRBD2 (6 bases). Germline V lookup: CDR1 SGHRS, CDR2 YFSETQ. The V end lost 2 bases, the J end lost 7 bases, and 16 bases lay between the germline ends. The CDR3 is made up of 15 amino acids. CDR3 loop: CASSFPAGEKNEQFF. The CDR3 DNA reads as TGCGCCAGCAGCTTCCCAGCGGGCGAGAAAAATGAGCAGTTCTTC.

A few counts support this clonotype. This rearrangement joins TRBV25-1 to TRBJ2-2; 7 bases are a match to TRBD1. This CDR3 contains 14 residues. Germline-derived CDR1 and CDR2 are MGHDK and SYGVNS. Trimming at V came to 4 bases and at J to 6 bases, leaving 5 bases not matched to a gene. The CDR3 reads CASSGDSRSGELFF. CDR3 sequence (DNA): TGTGCCAGCAGTGGGGACAGTCGTTCCGGGGAGCTGTTTTTT.

In its sample, this clonotype was seen a few times. The rearrangement links TRBV7-4 to TRBJ1-5; D is possibly TRBD1 (6 bases). Germline V gives CDR1 SGHVT, CDR2 SQSDAQ. CDR3 size: 17 residues. Trimming stripped 4 bases from V and 1 base from J, with 17 bases between. The CDR3 DNA sequence: TGTGCCAGCAGCTCGCCCAAAACAGGGTTGAGCAATCAGCCCCAGCATTTT. It yields the protein CASSSPKTGLSNQPQHF.

This clonotype has ten or more counts. The chain combines TRBV15 with TRBJ2-1; D is perhaps TRBD2 (5 bases). This CDR3 has 12 amino acids. Germline V gene sequence: CDR1 LNHNV, CDR2 YYDKDF (reference sequence). The V gene lost 5 bases and the J gene lost 4 bases, with 6 bases spanning the gap. The CDR3 here is CATSERYNEQFF. As DNA, the CDR3 is TGTGCCACCAGCGAGCGGTACAATGAGCAGTTCTTC.

The chain links TRBV2 to TRBJ1-3; D call uncertain. This CDR3 is built from 13 residues. Trimming cost V 11 bases and J 0 bases, with 11 bases left between them. Germline lookup yields CDR1 SNHLY and CDR2 FYNNEI. CDR3 in amino acids: CAGSVDSGNTIYF. CDR3 DNA: TGTGCCGGAAGCGTTGACTCTGGAAACACCATATATTTT.

In this sample, this clonotype turned up many times. The chain carries TRBV12-3 or TRBV12-4 and TRBJ2-3; D is perhaps TRBD2 (6 bases). The CDR3 loop spans 13 amino acids. V dropped 4 bases and J dropped 2 bases, with 7 bases sitting between them. Written as DNA, the CDR3 is TGTGCCAGCAGTTGGGACTCCACAGATACGCAGTATTTT. Its protein is CASSWDSTDTQYF.

The V and J genes are TRBV11-2 and TRBJ2-5; maybe TRBD1 (6 bases). The CDR3 spans 14 residues. V shed 5 bases and J shed 2 bases, with 12 bases lying between them. Germline V lookup: CDR1 SGHAT, CDR2 FQNNGV. This CDR3 reads CASSTGQGQETQYF. CDR3 in DNA: TGTGCCAGCAGCACTGGTCAGGGGCAAGAGACCCAGTACTTC.

The V gene is TRBV18, the J gene TRBJ1-5, with TRBD1 matching 9 bases. The CDR3 totals 15 residues. V shed 6 bases and J 3 bases; nucleotides not matched to a gene: 6. Looked up from germline, CDR1 is KGHSH and CDR2 is LQKENI. CDR3 bases: TGTGCCAGCTCCTCGCGGACAGGGGACAATCAGCCCCAGCATTTT. Its protein is CASSSRTGDNQPQHF.

This clonotype was seen ten or more times. The rearrangement links TRBV29-1 to TRBJ1-2; 9 nucleotides agree with TRBD1. V lost 7 bases, J lost 8 bases, and 5 bases stayed unmatched. Germline CDR1 and CDR2: SQVTM and ANQGSEA. The CDR3 consists of 11 residues. CDR3 bases: TGCAGCGAGGACAGGGGAGGCGGCTACACCTTC. It encodes CSEDRGGGYTF.

There are many counts of this clonotype. The chain uses TRBV11-2 and TRBJ2-2, with TRBD2 matching over 14 bases. Per the germline V gene, CDR1 is SGHAT and CDR2 is FQNNGV. Germline trimming cut 4 bases from V and 8 bases from J; bases unmatched to any gene: 6. The CDR3 sequence is 16 residues long. The CDR3 reads CASSSRLAGGQGELFF. The CDR3 coding sequence is TGTGCCAGCAGCTCGCGACTAGCGGGAGGGCAAGGGGAGCTGTTTTTT.